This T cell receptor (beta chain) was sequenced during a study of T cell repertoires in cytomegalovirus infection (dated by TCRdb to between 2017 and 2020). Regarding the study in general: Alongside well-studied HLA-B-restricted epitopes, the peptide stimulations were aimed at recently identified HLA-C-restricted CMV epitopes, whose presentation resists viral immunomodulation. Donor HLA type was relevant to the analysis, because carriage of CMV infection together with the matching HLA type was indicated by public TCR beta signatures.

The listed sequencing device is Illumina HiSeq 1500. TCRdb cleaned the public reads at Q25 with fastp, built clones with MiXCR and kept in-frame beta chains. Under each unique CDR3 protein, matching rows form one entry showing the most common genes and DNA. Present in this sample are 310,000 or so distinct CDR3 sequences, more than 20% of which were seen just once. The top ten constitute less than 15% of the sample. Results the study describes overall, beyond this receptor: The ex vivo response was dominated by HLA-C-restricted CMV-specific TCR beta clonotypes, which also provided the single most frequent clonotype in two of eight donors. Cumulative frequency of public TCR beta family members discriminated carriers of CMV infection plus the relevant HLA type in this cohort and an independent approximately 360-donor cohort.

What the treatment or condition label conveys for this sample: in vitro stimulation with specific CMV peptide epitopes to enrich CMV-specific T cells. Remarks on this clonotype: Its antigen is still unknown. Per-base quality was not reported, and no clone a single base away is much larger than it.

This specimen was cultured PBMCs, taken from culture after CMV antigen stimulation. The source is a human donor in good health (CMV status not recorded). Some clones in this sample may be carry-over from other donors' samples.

The CDR3: CASSNPQGAGTGELFF. The nucleotide sequence is TGTGCCAGTAGTAATCCACAGGGGGCAGGGACCGGGGAGCTGTTTTTT. The rearranged segments are TRBV19 and TRBJ2-2; TRBD1 agrees with 9 junctional bases. Germline trimming: 4 bases from V, 5 bases from J; junction bases outside gene matches: 8. The CDR3 holds 16 amino acids from the cysteine to the phenylalanine. Only the CDR3 portion is preserved as DNA: 48 bases, with reading frame beginning at the first base. CDR1 LNHDA and CDR2 SQIVND are derived from the germline V gene (reference sequence).